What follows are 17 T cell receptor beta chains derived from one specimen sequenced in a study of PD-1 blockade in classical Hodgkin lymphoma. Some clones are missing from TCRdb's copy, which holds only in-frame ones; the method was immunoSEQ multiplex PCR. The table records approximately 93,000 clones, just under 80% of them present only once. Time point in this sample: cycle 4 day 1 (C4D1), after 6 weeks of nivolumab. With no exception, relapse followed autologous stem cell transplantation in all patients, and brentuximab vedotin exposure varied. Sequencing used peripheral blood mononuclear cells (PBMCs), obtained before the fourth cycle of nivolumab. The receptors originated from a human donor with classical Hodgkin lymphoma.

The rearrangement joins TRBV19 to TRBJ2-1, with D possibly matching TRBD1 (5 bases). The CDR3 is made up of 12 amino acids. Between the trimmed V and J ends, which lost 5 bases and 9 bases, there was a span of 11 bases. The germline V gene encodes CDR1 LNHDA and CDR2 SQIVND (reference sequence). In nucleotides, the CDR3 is TGTGCCAGTAGTGATTCAGGGCCTGAGCAGTTCTTC. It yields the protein CASSDSGPEQFF.

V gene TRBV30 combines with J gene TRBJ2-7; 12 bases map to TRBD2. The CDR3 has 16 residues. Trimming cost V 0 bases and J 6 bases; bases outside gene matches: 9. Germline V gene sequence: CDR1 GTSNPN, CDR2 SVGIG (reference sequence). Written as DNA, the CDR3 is TGTGCCTGGAGTGTTCGTGGGGGACTAGCGGGTCCCGAGCAGTACTTC. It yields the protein CAWSVRGGLAGPEQYF.

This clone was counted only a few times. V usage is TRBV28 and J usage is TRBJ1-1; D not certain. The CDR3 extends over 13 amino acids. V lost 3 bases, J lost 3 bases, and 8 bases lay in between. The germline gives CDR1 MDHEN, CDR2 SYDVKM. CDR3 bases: TGTGCCAGCAGTTTTAGAGAGGACACTGAAGCTTTCTTT. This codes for CASSFREDTEAFF.

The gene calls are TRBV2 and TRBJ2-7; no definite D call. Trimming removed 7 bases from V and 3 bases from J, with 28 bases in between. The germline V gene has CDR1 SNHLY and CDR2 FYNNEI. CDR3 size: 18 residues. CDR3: CASTERQLTALLYYEQYF. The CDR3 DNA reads TGTGCCAGCACCGAACGGCAGCTGACCGCACTCCTTTACTACGAGCAGTACTTC.

CDR3 sequence reads: CASSYRDNYGYTF. The CDR3 DNA follows: TGTGCCAGCAGTTACAGGGATAACTATGGCTACACCTTC. The J gene is TRBJ1-2, the V gene TRBV6-5; D gene uncertain. The CDR3 contains 13 residues. In germline, CDR1 is MNHEY, CDR2 SVGAGI. V was clipped by 2 bases and J by 1 base, with 5 bases between them.

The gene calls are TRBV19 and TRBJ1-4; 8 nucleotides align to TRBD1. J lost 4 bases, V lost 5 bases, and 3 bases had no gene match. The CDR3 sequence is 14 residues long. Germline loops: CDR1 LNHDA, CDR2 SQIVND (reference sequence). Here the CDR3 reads CASSGDRFNEKLFF. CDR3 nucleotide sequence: TGTGCCAGTAGTGGGGACAGGTTTAATGAAAAACTGTTTTTT.

In DNA form, the CDR3 reads TGTGCCAGCAGCCCCCAGAATTACCGAGGGACAGATACGCAGTATTTT. Encoded protein: CASSPQNYRGTDTQYF. V is TRBV7-9 and J is TRBJ2-3, with a tentative D call TRBD2 (5 bases). Between the trimmed V and J ends, which lost 5 bases and 3 bases, there was a span of 18 bases. The CDR3 sequence is 16 residues long. Per the germline V gene, CDR1 is SEHNR and CDR2 is FQNEAQ (reference sequence).

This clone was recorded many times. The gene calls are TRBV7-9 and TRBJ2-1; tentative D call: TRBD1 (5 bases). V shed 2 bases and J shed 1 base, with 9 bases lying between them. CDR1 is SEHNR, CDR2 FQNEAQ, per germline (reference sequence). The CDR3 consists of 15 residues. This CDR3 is CASSLKGDSYNEQFF. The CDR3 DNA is TGTGCCAGCAGCTTAAAAGGGGATTCCTACAATGAGCAGTTCTTC.

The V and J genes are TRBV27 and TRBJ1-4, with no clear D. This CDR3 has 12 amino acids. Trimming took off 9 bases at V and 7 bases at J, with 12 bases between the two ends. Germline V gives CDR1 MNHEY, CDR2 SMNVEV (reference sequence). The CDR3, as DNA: TGTGCCAGTTCTCAAGATCTTGAAAAACTGTTTTTT. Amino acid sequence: CASSQDLEKLFF.

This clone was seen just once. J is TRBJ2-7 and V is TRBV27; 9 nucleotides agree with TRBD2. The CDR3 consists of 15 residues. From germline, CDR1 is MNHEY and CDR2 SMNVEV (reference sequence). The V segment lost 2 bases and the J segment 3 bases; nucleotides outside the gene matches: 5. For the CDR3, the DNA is TGTGCCAGCAGTTTACGGGGACTAGCAATCTACGAGCAGTACTTC. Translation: CASSLRGLAIYEQYF.

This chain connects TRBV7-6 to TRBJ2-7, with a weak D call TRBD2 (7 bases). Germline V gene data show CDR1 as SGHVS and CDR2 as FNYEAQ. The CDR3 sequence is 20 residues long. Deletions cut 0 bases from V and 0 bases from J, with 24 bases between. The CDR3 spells CASSLADGFGGRENSYEQYF. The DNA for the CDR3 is TGTGCCAGCAGCTTAGCCGATGGGTTTGGGGGGCGGGAGAACTCCTACGAGCAGTACTTC.

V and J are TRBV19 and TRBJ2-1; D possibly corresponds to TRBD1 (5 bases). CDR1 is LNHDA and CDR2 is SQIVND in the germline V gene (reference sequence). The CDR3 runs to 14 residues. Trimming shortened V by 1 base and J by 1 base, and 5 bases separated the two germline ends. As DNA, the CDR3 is TGTGCCAGTAGTATAGGACAGTCCTACAATGAGCAGTTCTTC. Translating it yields CASSIGQSYNEQFF.

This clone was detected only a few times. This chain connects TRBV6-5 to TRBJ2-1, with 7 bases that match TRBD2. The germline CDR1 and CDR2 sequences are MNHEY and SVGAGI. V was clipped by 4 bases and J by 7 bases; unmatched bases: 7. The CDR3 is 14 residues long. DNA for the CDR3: TGTGCCAGCAGTTTACCGGGACTAATGAATGAGCAGTTCTTC. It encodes CASSLPGLMNEQFF.

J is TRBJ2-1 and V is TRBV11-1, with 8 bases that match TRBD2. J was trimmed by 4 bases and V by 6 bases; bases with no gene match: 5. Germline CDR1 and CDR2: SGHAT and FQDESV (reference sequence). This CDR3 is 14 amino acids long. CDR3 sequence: CASRLSGTYNEQFF. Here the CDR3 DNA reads TGTGCCAGCAGACTTAGCGGGACTTACAATGAGCAGTTCTTC.

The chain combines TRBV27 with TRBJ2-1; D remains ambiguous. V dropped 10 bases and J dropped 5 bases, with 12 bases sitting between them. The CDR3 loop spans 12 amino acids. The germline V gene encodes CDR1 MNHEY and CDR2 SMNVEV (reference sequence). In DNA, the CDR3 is TGTGCCACCCCCCTTCGCCACAATGAGCAGTTCTTC. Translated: CATPLRHNEQFF.

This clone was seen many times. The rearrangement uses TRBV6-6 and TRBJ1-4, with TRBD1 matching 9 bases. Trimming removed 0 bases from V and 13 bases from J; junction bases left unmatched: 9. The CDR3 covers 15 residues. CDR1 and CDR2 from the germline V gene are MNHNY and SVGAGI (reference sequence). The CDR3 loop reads CASSYSLRTGASLFF. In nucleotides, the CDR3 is TGTGCCAGCAGTTACTCGTTAAGGACAGGGGCGTCACTGTTTTTT.

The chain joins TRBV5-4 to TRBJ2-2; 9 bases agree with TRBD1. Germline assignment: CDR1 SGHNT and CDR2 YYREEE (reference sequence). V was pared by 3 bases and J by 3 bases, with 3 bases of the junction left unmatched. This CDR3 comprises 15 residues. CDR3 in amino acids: CASSYGQGYTGELFF. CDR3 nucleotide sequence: TGTGCCAGCAGCTATGGACAGGGGTACACCGGGGAGCTGTTTTTT. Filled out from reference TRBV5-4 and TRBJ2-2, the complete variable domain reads ETGVTQSPTHLIKTRGQQVTLRCSSQSGHNTVSWYQQALGQGPQFIFQYYREEENGRGNFPPRFSGLQFPNYSSELNVNALELDDSALYLCASSYGQGYTGELFFGEGSRLTVL.